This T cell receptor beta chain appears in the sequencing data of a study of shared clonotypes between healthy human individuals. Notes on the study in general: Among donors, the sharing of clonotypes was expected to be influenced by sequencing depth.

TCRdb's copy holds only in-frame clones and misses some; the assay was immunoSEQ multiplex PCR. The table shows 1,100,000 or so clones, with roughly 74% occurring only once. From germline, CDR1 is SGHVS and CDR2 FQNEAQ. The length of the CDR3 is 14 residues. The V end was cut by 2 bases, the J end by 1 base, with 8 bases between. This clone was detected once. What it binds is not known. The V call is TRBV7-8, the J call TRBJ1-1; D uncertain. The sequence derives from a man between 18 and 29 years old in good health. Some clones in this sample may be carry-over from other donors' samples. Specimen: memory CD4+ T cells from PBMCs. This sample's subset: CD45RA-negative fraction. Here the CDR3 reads CASSLIPANTEAFF. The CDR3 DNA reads TGTGCCAGCAGCTTAATCCCAGCGAACACTGAAGCTTTCTTT.